One and the same sample provided the 9 T cell receptor beta chains below, sequenced in a study of cytomegalovirus exposure and HLA in healthy donors (dated by TCRdb to between 2016 and 2019). Library generation was performed with the immunoSEQ multiplex PCR assay. Imported from immuneACCESS, the table was reduced by TCRdb to in-frame sequences with V and J called. These copies leave out some clones; in studies compared against another copy, an unresolved V gene accounts for under half, and the cause of the remainder is not known. Recorded for this sample are about 200,000 clones; over 75% of them occurred a single time. Together, the top ten hold more than 1.5% of the sample. Sequenced input: PBMCs. These TCRs come from a woman between 18 and 29 years old in good health and CMV-seropositive.

This clone was recorded once. V and J are TRBV29-1 and TRBJ1-3, with a possible D match to TRBD1 (5 bases). The CDR3 is 13 residues long. The V and J ends lost 6 bases and 2 bases respectively, with 11 bases between them. Per germline, CDR1 SQVTM and CDR2 ANQGSEA. The CDR3 region is CSVEAGAGNTIYF. The CDR3 DNA reads as TGCAGCGTGGAGGCGGGGGCTGGAAACACCATATATTTT. The full variable domain, in which reference TRBV29-1 and TRBJ1-3 provide the parts outside the CDR3, is SAVISQKPSRDICQRGTSLTIQCQVDSQVTMMFWYRQQPGQSLTLIATANQGSEATYESGFVIDKFPISRPNLTFSTLTVSNMSPEDSSIYLCSVEAGAGNTIYFGEGSWLTVV.

V and J are TRBV30 and TRBJ2-1; 8 bases are shared with TRBD2. Germline V gene lookup returns CDR1 GTSNPN and CDR2 SVGIG (reference sequence). V shed 7 bases and J 2 bases; nucleotides not matched to a gene: 4. This CDR3 region has 13 residues. This CDR3 reads CASAGVTYNEQFF. The DNA for the CDR3 is TGTGCCTCAGCGGGAGTAACCTACAATGAGCAGTTCTTC.

V usage is TRBV6-1 and J usage is TRBJ2-7; D is ambiguous. The CDR3 totals 15 residues. Looked up from germline, CDR1 is MNHNS and CDR2 is SASEGT. V was shortened by 2 bases and J by 3 bases, with 14 bases between the two germline ends. DNA of the CDR3: TGTGCCAGCAGTGAATTTGCAGGTGTCGTCTACGAGCAGTACTTC. Translation: CASSEFAGVVYEQYF.

A few counts support this clone. J is TRBJ2-7 and V is TRBV5-6, with 10 nucleotides matching TRBD2. The CDR3 runs 13 residues. V shed 4 bases, J shed 7 bases, and the junction held 5 bases outside the gene matches. Germline CDR1 and CDR2: SGHDT and YYEEEE. The CDR3 protein is CASSPLAGVEQYF. Written as DNA, the CDR3 is TGTGCCAGCAGCCCCCTAGCGGGGGTAGAGCAGTACTTC. Drawing the rest from reference TRBV5-6 and TRBJ2-7, the complete variable domain is DAGVTQSPTHLIKTRGQQVTLRCSPKSGHDTVSWYQQALGQGPQFIFQYYEEEERQRGNFPDRFSGHQFPNYSSELNVNALLLGDSALYLCASSPLAGVEQYFGPGTRLTVT.

This clone was found a few times. V is TRBV2 and J is TRBJ2-7; no definite D call. CDR1 is SNHLY, CDR2 FYNNEI, per germline. CDR3 length: 14 residues. V was trimmed by 6 bases and J by 0 bases, leaving 12 bases between them. This chain's CDR3 is CASSRSWSSYEQYF. CDR3 coding DNA: TGTGCCAGCAGCCGAAGCTGGAGCTCCTACGAGCAGTACTTC.

The V gene is TRBV4-1, the J gene TRBJ2-5, with D possibly matching TRBD1 (6 bases). V gave up 1 base and J gave up 4 bases, with 19 bases separating them. Germline values: CDR1 MGHRA, CDR2 YSYEKL. The CDR3 runs to 17 residues. The CDR3 DNA is TGCGCCAGCAGCCAAGTACCAGGGGCAGGGGTGACAGAGACCCAGTACTTC. Protein product: CASSQVPGAGVTETQYF.

This clone appeared a single time. The chain couples TRBV2 to TRBJ2-5; 7 bases fit TRBD2. V lost 1 base, J lost 1 base, and 3 bases stayed unmatched. CDR1 is SNHLY and CDR2 is FYNNEI in the germline V gene. The CDR3 runs to 15 residues. The CDR3 DNA reads TGTGCCAGCAGTGAAGGGGCTAGCGGCCAAGAGACCCAGTACTTC. Protein sequence: CASSEGASGQETQYF. The full variable domain, in which reference TRBV2 and TRBJ2-5 provide the parts outside the CDR3, is EPEVTQTPSHQVTQMGQEVILRCVPISNHLYFYWYRQILGQKVEFLVSFYNNEISEKSEIFDDQFSVERPDGSNFTLKIRSTKLEDSAMYFCASSEGASGQETQYFGPGTRLLVL.

Comments on this clone: Other DNA sequences from this sample encode an identical CDR3 as well. This chain uses TRBV28 with TRBJ1-2; D gene unclear. Germline V CDR1 and CDR2: MDHEN, SYDVKM. This CDR3 comprises 13 residues. V was pared by 1 base and J by 0 bases, with 3 bases between. The CDR3 DNA reads TGTGCCAGCAGTTTATCCGCTAACTATGGCTACACCTTC. Translation: CASSLSANYGYTF.

The chain links TRBV28 to TRBJ2-7; 13 bases map to TRBD2. J was trimmed by 4 bases and V by 6 bases; bases with no gene match: 9. The CDR3 contains 16 residues. Germline CDR1 is MDHEN and CDR2 is SYDVKM. As DNA, the CDR3 is TGTGCCAGCAGCTCCCCATCGACTAGCGGGAGGTACGAGCAGTACTTC. As protein: CASSSPSTSGRYEQYF.